This T cell receptor beta chain was sequenced in a study of T cell responses to AZD1222 COVID-19 vaccine. Study results and caveats: Donors, mostly white British, included more females; clonal diversity was possibly underestimated. Spike-spanning, vaccine-associated CD4 TCRs were dominant at 160-218 and 743-854.

Sequencing was performed with immunoSEQ multiplex PCR; in TCRdb, only in-frame clones are kept and a portion is missing. The sample shows some 120,000 clones, 75% to 85% of them seen only once. The germline V gene has CDR1 MDHEN and CDR2 SYDVKM. CDR3 size: 16 residues. The V gene end was trimmed by 4 bases and the J gene end by 9 bases; junction bases not matched to a gene: 11. This clone has only one observation. The antigen remains unidentified. The TCR was taken from an adult who received the AZD1222 COVID-19 vaccine. The material sequenced was peripheral blood, taken 28 days after the second AZD1222 dose. The chain is built from TRBV28 and TRBJ1-6; 8 bases agree with TRBD1. The CDR3: CASSSLFGRGPSPLHF. The CDR3 DNA sequence: TGTGCCAGCAGTTCGTTGTTCGGCAGGGGGCCTTCACCCCTCCACTTT.